These 6 T cell receptor beta chains originate from one sample sequenced in a study of T cell responses to AZD1222 COVID-19 vaccine. Repertoires were generated with immunoSEQ multiplex PCR, while TCRdb's copy carries only in-frame clones and drops some. This table has more than 15,000 clones, about three quarters appearing once. The material sequenced was peripheral blood, taken 28 days after the second AZD1222 dose. The receptors here all came from an adult who received the AZD1222 COVID-19 vaccine.

The genes are TRBV18 and TRBJ2-3; TRBD2 agrees at 9 bases. The J segment lost 5 bases and the V segment lost 1 base, leaving 4 bases of the junction unmatched. The CDR3 extends over 15 amino acids. Germline loops: CDR1 KGHSH, CDR2 LQKENI. This CDR3 is CASSPRLAGLDTQYF. The CDR3 DNA follows: TGTGCCAGCTCACCACGGCTAGCGGGGTTAGATACGCAGTATTTT.

The genes are TRBV29-1 and TRBJ2-2, with TRBD2 matching 7 bases. The CDR3 loop spans 16 amino acids. J gave up 4 bases and V 0 bases, and 8 bases lay outside the gene matches. Germline V lookup: CDR1 SQVTM, CDR2 ANQGSEA. The CDR3 spells CSVEDGRGGLTGELFF. The DNA for the CDR3 is TGCAGCGTTGAAGATGGGAGGGGCGGGCTCACCGGGGAGCTGTTTTTT.

This chain links TRBV4-3 with TRBJ2-2, with D tentatively TRBD1 or TRBD2 (6 bases each). V lost 1 base and J lost 9, with 24 bases in between. Germline-derived CDR1 and CDR2 are LGHNA and YSLEER. The CDR3 runs to 18 residues. The CDR3 DNA follows: TGCGCCAGCAGCCAAGTGCTCGGGGCAGGGGAGGAGGGCAGGGAGCTGTTTTTT. Amino acids: CASSQVLGAGEEGRELFF.

The chain is built from TRBV7-2 and TRBJ1-1; D remains unclear. The V end lost 6 bases, the J end lost 3 bases, and 11 bases lay between the germline ends. The germline gives CDR1 SGHTA, CDR2 FQGNSA. The CDR3 extends over 13 amino acids. The CDR3 DNA is TGTGCCAGCAGTCCCGGCATGGACACTGAAGCTTTCTTT. Protein sequence: CASSPGMDTEAFF. Full variable domain (missing parts from reference TRBV7-2 and TRBJ1-1): GAGVSQSPSNKVTEKGKDVELRCDPISGHTALYWYRQSLGQGLEFLIYFQGNSAPDKSGLPSDRFSAERTGGSVSTLTIQRTQQEDSAVYLCASSPGMDTEAFFGQGTRLTVV.

This clone was seen a single time. The chain couples TRBV7-6 to TRBJ2-5, with 7 bases lining up with TRBD1. There are 15 residues in the CDR3. Germline V gene data show CDR1 as SGHVS and CDR2 as FNYEAQ. V was pared by 3 bases and J by 2 bases, with 6 bases of the junction left unmatched. The CDR3 here is CASSFDRVPQETQYF. The CDR3, as DNA: TGTGCCAGCAGCTTTGACAGGGTACCGCAAGAGACCCAGTACTTC.

The chain uses TRBV6-5 and TRBJ1-1, with D maybe TRBD1 (5 bases). Between the trimmed V and J ends, which lost 9 bases and 2 bases, there was a span of 13 bases. The germline gives CDR1 MNHEY, CDR2 SVGAGI. This CDR3 region has 13 residues. This CDR3 reads CASTRGVNTEAFF. The CDR3, as DNA: TGTGCCAGTACTAGAGGGGTCAACACTGAAGCTTTCTTT.